This TCR beta chain was retrieved from a study of shared clonotypes between healthy human individuals (dated by TCRdb to the early 2020s). Looking at the study overall: The cohort included three men and a couple of women between 18 and 49 years of age. For each donor, three plates each were used for CD4 naive and CD4 memory, two plates were used for CD8 naive, and one plate was used for CD8 memory. The study deeply sequenced blood TCR repertoires of five healthy adults to estimate repertoire size and the extent of clonotype sharing between individuals. To increase sequencing depth and limit assay-specific biases, different laboratories used diverse techniques to prepare libraries and sequence TCR repertoires. Leukapheresis yielded between about 0.9 and 8.9 billion PBMCs per donor. Study-level results and caveats: Pairwise subsampling indicated that sequencing depth was expected to affect the degree of clonotype sharing among donors. Sampling was restricted to blood, and TCR repertoires in tissues likely differ from the TCR repertoires found in blood. Even with the large sequencing depth, rarefaction of the sorted-subset datasets indicated that sequencing was incomplete. Naive subsets generally had larger estimated clonotype richness than memory subsets did. When a few donors were compared, the shared fraction of clonotypes was 5% to 6.5% for naive CD4, around 3.5% for naive CD8, 2.3% for memory CD4, and 0.35% to 0.4% for memory CD8. Because the study included a small number of donors, the genetic and exposure-history diversity represented was limited. Clonotypes shared by all four sorted-subset donors showed higher generation probabilities than non-shared clonotypes.

Using the deep immunoSEQ assay, multiplex PCR amplified TCR CDR3 regions from genomic DNA. Extracted genomic DNA from each cell subset was distributed evenly across all wells of several immunoSEQ 96-well plates, and each plate was treated as a replicate. For sorted subsets, each replicate PCR was loaded with approximately 0.2 ug genomic DNA, equivalent to about 30,000 T cell genomes. The purified libraries were quantified using a Qubit 3.0 fluorometer, sized with a Bioanalyzer 2100, and then quantified again using the KAPA Library Quantification kit. Each immunoSEQ 96-well plate was sequenced on its own single-read 150-cycle Illumina NextSeq 550 flow cell. The original methods were these. Because only junctional sequences without quality scores were contained in the immunoSEQ output, filtering matching that applied to full-length reads could not be performed. Sequences were annotated with PyIR, a Python wrapper for IgBLAST v1.9, and V/J genes and CDR3 were assigned using IMGT germline references. Reads with weak V/J assignments (E-value above 1e-6), missing CDR3, stop codons, out-of-frame junctions, or ambiguous translated residues were removed. V3J clonotypes were defined by identical inferred V gene, J gene, and CDR3 amino acid sequence. The percentage overlap between two repertoires was calculated by dividing the number of shared unique clonotypes by the size of the smaller repertoire. Three approaches were used to assess repertoire richness: RTK rarefaction, the Chao1 estimator, and Recon v2.1 estimates of unobserved clonotypes. Generation probabilities for all TCRbeta clonotypes obtained by the gDNA method from a handful of donors were computed using OLGA. In TCRdb, the immuneACCESS table is reduced to in-frame sequences with V and J assigned. These tables do not hold every clone; where another copy was compared, an unresolved V gene accounts for under half, and the others remain unexplained. V, J and clone size were drawn from that table, and D and trimming were deduced from the DNA. For this sample the table gives about 2.4 million clones, of which 85% to 95% were detected only once. The top ten clones comprise 0.11% to 0.15% of the sample.

This clone was detected a few times. Its target antigen remains unknown. The sample holds no much larger clone one base away, and base qualities are not on file. The germline V gene sets CDR1 to MNHEY and CDR2 to SVGAGI. The CDR3 numbers 14 residues from cysteine through phenylalanine. Only CDR3 DNA remains: 42 bases, in frame from the first base. The trim is 2 bases for V and 4 bases for J, with a gap of 11 bases between the germline ends. The donors were healthy, HIV-negative adults who had no recently reported acute infections or vaccinations. Every donor was a Caucasian adult living in Nashville, Tennessee, USA. CD4+ T cells were enriched by magnetic negative selection; naive cells were then positively selected on CD45RA, and the negative fraction formed the memory subset. Blood was obtained by leukapheresis, after which PBMCs were separated by Ficoll-Histopaque density gradient centrifugation and cryopreserved in liquid nitrogen vapor phase. Purity and quantity of every magnetically sorted T cell population were checked by analytical flow cytometry. Genomic DNA was isolated from every sorted fraction and measured by UV absorbance on a Nanodrop 2000c.

The receptor chain draws on TRBV6-5 and TRBJ1-2; the D gene cannot be resolved reliably. This sequence originates from a man aged 18 to 30 in good health. Sequenced input: naive CD4+ T cells sorted from blood. What the cell subset or site label conveys for this sample: CD45RA+ positively selected. The nucleotide sequence reads as follows: TGTGCCAGCAGTTACGAGGGCTTTGGCTATGGCTACACCTTC. Its amino acids are CASSYEGFGYGYTF.